One sample yielded the 16 T cell receptor beta chains listed below, sequenced in a study of beta chain features in type 1 diabetes. Expressed TCRB transcripts got sequenced, as all isolated RNA was reverse transcribed. Profiling relied on immunoSEQ multiplex PCR, and the TCRdb table lists in-frame clones only, not all of them. The repertoire holds some 200,000 clones, with around 9.9% as singletons. Sequenced input: central memory CD4+ T cells from blood. All receptors derive from a man aged 18 to 29 in good health.

This clone was counted a single time. The genes are TRBV7-2 and TRBJ2-2; 12 positions match TRBD2. The junction had 3 bases not matched to a gene; V was cut back by 6 bases and J by 7 bases. The CDR3 runs to 14 residues. Germline CDR1 is SGHTA and CDR2 is FQGNSA. DNA of the CDR3: TGTGCCAGCAGACGACTAGCGGGAGACGGGGAGCTGTTTTTT. It specifies CASRRLAGDGELFF.

Written as DNA, the CDR3 is TGTGCCAGCAGCCCGACACCGGGACAGGTCTACGAGCAGTACTTC. This translates into CASSPTPGQVYEQYF. This sequence joins TRBV7-8 and TRBJ2-7, with TRBD1 identical over 8 bases. This CDR3 is built from 15 residues. Losses at the gene ends were 5 bases for V and 3 bases for J; bases not matched to a gene: 9. The germline V gene has CDR1 SGHVS and CDR2 FQNEAQ.

V is TRBV29-1 and J is TRBJ2-7; 10 positions match TRBD1. The CDR3 spans 15 residues. V shed 1 base, J shed 4 bases, and the junction held 7 bases outside the gene matches. CDR1 is SQVTM and CDR2 is ANQGSEA in the germline V gene. CDR3 loop: CSVEGARTGGYEQYF. The CDR3 nucleotides are TGCAGCGTTGAAGGAGCCCGGACAGGGGGTTACGAGCAGTACTTC.

The genes are TRBV4-3 and TRBJ2-5; 7 bases align to TRBD2. V dropped 3 bases and J dropped 1; count of bases not matched to a gene: 14. The CDR3 is made up of 18 amino acids. The V gene's germline CDR1 is LGHNA and CDR2 YSLEER. CDR3: CASSQVPAGGSGQETQYF. The CDR3 nucleotides are TGCGCCAGCAGCCAGGTCCCGGCTGGCGGGAGCGGCCAAGAGACCCAGTACTTC.

With regard to this clone: Distinct nucleotide sequences in the sample also encode this CDR3. The chain joins TRBV5-1 to TRBJ2-6; D remains unclear. This CDR3 has 13 residues. Trimming pared 2 bases from V and 4 bases from J, leaving 4 bases between. CDR1 and CDR2 (germline): SGHRS, YFSETQ. DNA of the CDR3: TGCGCCAGCAGCTTCGACGGGGCCAACGTCCTGACTTTC. Protein: CASSFDGANVLTF. The full variable domain, with the rest looked up from reference TRBV5-1 and TRBJ2-6, is KAGVTQTPRYLIKTRGQQVTLSCSPISGHRSVSWYQQTPGQGLQFLFEYFSETQRNKGNFPGRFSGRQFSNSRSEMNVSTLELGDSALYLCASSFDGANVLTFGAGSRLTVL.

This sequence joins TRBV6-1 and TRBJ2-7; D is possibly TRBD1 (5 bases). The CDR3 is made up of 13 amino acids. CDR1 MNHNS and CDR2 SASEGT come from the germline V gene. Trimming took off 8 bases at V and 9 bases at J, with 20 bases between the two ends. The CDR3 region is CASASTGAGGQYF. The DNA of the CDR3 is TGTGCCAGCGCCTCTACAGGAGCCGGTGGGCAGTACTTC.

This clone has more than one count but fewer than ten. V and J are TRBV6-1 and TRBJ2-7, with 10 bases fitting TRBD2. Germline V CDR1 and CDR2: MNHNS, SASEGT. The V and J ends lost 7 bases and 1 base, in that order; junction bases with no gene match: 4. This CDR3 has 14 residues. The CDR3 sequence: CASTLLAGSYEQYF. The DNA of the CDR3 is TGTGCCAGCACACTACTAGCGGGATCCTACGAGCAGTACTTC.

The chain uses TRBV28 and TRBJ1-2, with D maybe TRBD1 (5 bases). In germline, CDR1 is MDHEN, CDR2 SYDVKM. V was trimmed by 4 bases and J by 4 bases, leaving 13 bases between them. This CDR3 is 14 amino acids long. The CDR3 loop is CASSSPSGSYGYTF. In DNA, the CDR3 is TGTGCCAGCAGTTCGCCTTCAGGGTCCTATGGCTACACCTTC.

The rearrangement links TRBV18 to TRBJ1-2; D ambiguous. This CDR3 contains 14 residues. V lost 0 bases, J lost 3 bases, and 8 bases lay in between. Germline assignment: CDR1 KGHSH and CDR2 LQKENI. CDR3 residues: CASSPPEVYYGYTF. The CDR3 nucleotides are TGTGCCAGCTCACCACCTGAGGTCTACTATGGCTACACCTTC.

This clone has more than one count but fewer than ten. The chain links TRBV28 to TRBJ2-7; tentative D call: TRBD1 (5 bases). The germline V gene encodes CDR1 MDHEN and CDR2 SYDVKM. The germline V and J ends were trimmed by 6 bases and 5 bases, with 11 bases remaining between them. The CDR3 spans 12 residues. The CDR3 reads CASRHTGNEQYF. The CDR3 bases are TGTGCCAGCAGACATACAGGTAACGAGCAGTACTTC.

This clone has only a few counts. The chain has TRBV19 and TRBJ2-2; 7 nucleotides align to TRBD1. The V gene end was trimmed by 5 bases and the J gene end by 5 bases; junction bases not matched to a gene: 8. The CDR3 totals 15 residues. Germline V lookup: CDR1 LNHDA, CDR2 SQIVND (reference sequence). Written as DNA, the CDR3 is TGTGCCAGTAGTCCTCAGGGGGTTGCGACCGGGGAGCTGTTTTTT. Its protein is CASSPQGVATGELFF.

A few counts support this clone. This CDR3 is CASSSPGGTNSYEQYF. Here the CDR3 DNA reads TGTGCCAGTAGTAGCCCGGGGGGGACCAACTCCTACGAGCAGTACTTC. The rearrangement links TRBV19 to TRBJ2-7; TRBD2 agrees at 8 bases. The germline CDR1 and CDR2 sequences are LNHDA and SQIVND (reference sequence). After removal of 4 bases from V and 0 bases from J, the junction contained 8 bases not matched to a gene. The CDR3 covers 16 residues.

This clone was counted only a few times. The chain has TRBV28 and TRBJ2-1; 9 positions match TRBD2. This CDR3 has 15 residues. Germline lookup yields CDR1 MDHEN and CDR2 SYDVKM. V was clipped by 7 bases and J by 0 bases; unmatched bases: 4. In nucleotides, the CDR3 is TGTGCCAGCAATCTAGCGGGGAGCTCCTACAATGAGCAGTTCTTC. This codes for CASNLAGSSYNEQFF. The variable domain in full, completed from reference TRBV28 and TRBJ2-1, reads DVKVTQSSRYLVKRTGEKVFLECVQDMDHENMFWYRQDPGLGLRLIYFSYDVKMKEKGDIPEGYSVSREKKERFSLILESASTNQTSMYLCASNLAGSSYNEQFFGPGTRLTVL.

This clone showed up just a few times. J is TRBJ2-5 and V is TRBV30; 12 bases align to TRBD2. The CDR3 has 14 amino acids. Trimming at V came to 3 bases and at J to 2 bases, leaving 1 base not matched to a gene. Germline CDR1 and CDR2: GTSNPN and SVGIG (reference sequence). As DNA, the CDR3 is TGTGCCTGGAGACTAGCGGGAGGTCAAGAGACCCAGTACTTC. Residues: CAWRLAGGQETQYF.

This clone was found a few times. V and J are TRBV2 and TRBJ2-5, with D tentatively TRBD2 (6 bases). V shed 7 bases and J shed 2 bases, with 11 bases lying between them. This CDR3 contains 13 residues. Germline V gene sequence: CDR1 SNHLY, CDR2 FYNNEI. In nucleotides, the CDR3 is TGTGCCAGCAAGTCTAGCGTTCAAGAGACCCAGTACTTC. This sequence encodes CASKSSVQETQYF.

At least ten counts were recorded for this clone. The rearrangement links TRBV20-1 to TRBJ2-5, with a tentative D call TRBD1 (6 bases). The CDR3 consists of 11 residues. CDR1 and CDR2 (germline): DFQATT, SNEGSKA (reference sequence). V lost 7 bases and J lost 1, with 7 bases in between. This chain's CDR3 is CSEGGQETQYF. The CDR3 DNA is TGCAGTGAAGGGGGCCAAGAGACCCAGTACTTC.